The 6 T cell receptor beta chains in this list originate from one sample, sequenced in a study of T cells in Graves' hyperthyroidism and ophthalmopathy. Amplification of TCR beta CDR3 regions was performed using RNA transcripts as template. A set of HTBI primers served as the primers for a first-round RT-PCR of the TCR CDR3. TCRdb reprocessed the multiplex PCR reads with MiXCR, giving one entry per CDR3 protein. The sample records hundreds of thousands of distinct CDR3 sequences, approximately 42% being singletons. The sample consisted of peripheral blood or thyroid tissue (not recorded which). These receptor sequences come from an adult man with Graves' disease, either hyperthyroidism or ophthalmopathy (not recorded which).

This chain joins TRBV2 and TRBJ1-6, with TRBD1 matching 9 bases. Trimming at V came to 2 bases and at J to 13 bases, leaving 9 bases not matched to a gene. Per the germline V gene, CDR1 is SNHLY and CDR2 is FYNNEI. The CDR3 sequence is 15 residues long. The chain's CDR3 is CASSELGTGYEPLHF. In DNA, the CDR3 is TGTGCCAGCAGTGAATTGGGGACAGGGTACGAGCCCCTCCACTTT.

This clonotype was observed a few times. The rearrangement uses TRBV7-9 and TRBJ1-3; tentative D call: TRBD1 (5 bases). V was shortened by 5 bases and J by 6 bases, with 17 bases between the two germline ends. The CDR3 extends over 15 amino acids. Germline V gives CDR1 SEHNR, CDR2 FQNEAQ (reference sequence). CDR3 nucleotides: TGTGCCAGCAGCCCCCATTTGGGGGATGTAAACACCATATATTTT. Protein: CASSPHLGDVNTIYF.

The genes are TRBV29-1 and TRBJ1-1, with 7 bases matching TRBD1. CDR1 and CDR2 from the germline V gene are SQVTM and ANQGSEA. The trim removed 2 bases at V and 1 base at J, leaving 4 bases unmatched. CDR3 length: 14 amino acids. The DNA for the CDR3 is TGCAGCGTTGAAAAAGGGGACAGGAACACTGAAGCTTTCTTT. Translating it yields CSVEKGDRNTEAFF.

Details on this clonotype: Given a much more abundant clone one base away, this may be a read error. The chain combines TRBV6-1 with TRBJ2-6, with D tentatively TRBD1 or TRBD2 (5 bases each). CDR1 and CDR2 (germline): MNHNS, SASEGT. This CDR3 spans 17 amino acids. Trimming cost V 6 bases and J 2 bases, with 17 bases left between them. For the CDR3, the DNA is TGTGCCAGCAGCCCGGGACCGACCCAACCTGGGGCCAACGTCCTGACTTTC. Its translation: CASSPGPTQPGANVLTF.

The rearrangement links TRBV9 to TRBJ1-5; TRBD1 aligns across 8 bases. The germline V gene has CDR1 SGDLS and CDR2 YYNGEE. The CDR3 extends over 14 amino acids. With V trimmed by 1 base and J by 6 bases, 3 bases remained unmatched. The CDR3 DNA follows: TGTGCCAGCAGCGTACAGGGGGCGGTTCAGCCCCAGCATTTT. As protein: CASSVQGAVQPQHF. Filled out from reference TRBV9 and TRBJ1-5, the complete variable domain reads DSGVTQTPKHLITATGQRVTLRCSPRSGDLSVYWYQQSLDQGLQFLIQYYNGEERAKGNILERFSAQQFPDLHSELNLSSLELGDSALYFCASSVQGAVQPQHFGDGTRLSIL.

This clonotype was counted a few times. This rearrangement joins TRBV20-1 to TRBJ1-6; the D gene is possibly TRBD1 (5 bases). V dropped 0 bases and J dropped 7 bases, with 10 bases sitting between them. The CDR3 covers 14 residues. Per germline, CDR1 DFQATT and CDR2 SNEGSKA (reference sequence). CDR3 DNA sequence: TGCAGTGCTAGAGAGCAGGGTATGAATTCACCCCTCCACTTT. This encodes CSAREQGMNSPLHF.